This entry describes one TCR beta chain. Antigen: not known. The data derive from a study of CD8 T cells in ankylosing spondylitis. The germline V gene has CDR1 KGHDR and CDR2 SFDVKD. The CDR3 loop spans 13 amino acids. The V gene end was trimmed by 9 bases and the J gene end by 6 bases; junction bases not matched to a gene: 3. Findings of the study overall: In synovial fluid and blood from reactive arthritis, some motif variants were previously reported.

The authors made TCR beta libraries by quantitative 5'-RACE with molecular barcodes. Each CDR3 protein is one row after TCRdb ran MiXCR on the 5' RACE reads. Found here are approximately 240,000 distinct CDR3 sequences, 20% to 30% of them singletons; the top ten hold roughly 0.67%. The sequencing sample was made of blood, either unsorted or a sorted T cell fraction (not recorded which). This receptor was taken from a male donor with ankylosing spondylitis or in good health (not recorded which). V is TRBV24-1 and J is TRBJ2-1, with TRBD1 matching over 11 bases. The CDR3 loop reads CATGQGAANEQFF. The DNA of the CDR3 is TGTGCCACCGGACAGGGGGCGGCCAATGAGCAGTTCTTC.